This T cell receptor beta chain was profiled in a study of blood T cell repertoires in COVID-19. Participants had their cohort set by participant-reported clinical history. Resolution of symptoms, clearance, or two negative PCRs was present in recovered Cohort 3 donors. Libraries were prepared by immunoSEQ multiplex PCR; TCRdb keeps only in-frame clonotypes and omits some of them. Seen here are roughly 330,000 clones, just over 85% observed once, and the top ten hold about 10%. Germline CDR1 and CDR2: KGHDR and SFDVKD. The CDR3 spans 12 residues. The trim removed 7 bases at V and 5 bases at J, leaving 1 base unmatched. This clone appeared once.

The sequenced material came from PBMCs or T cells enriched from blood (not recorded which). The sequence was obtained from a woman in her late teens or twenties who had recovered from COVID-19. The chain has TRBV24-1 and TRBJ2-1; 7 bases agree with TRBD1. CDR3 residues: CATRGQNNEQFF. CDR3 nucleotides: TGTGCCACCAGGGGACAGAACAATGAGCAGTTCTTC.